The 22 T cell receptor beta chains listed next were all sequenced from one sample in a study of T cells in Graves' hyperthyroidism and ophthalmopathy. The CDR3 regions of TCR beta were amplified from RNA transcripts. The HTBI primer set served for first-round RT-PCR of the TCR CDR3. Each CDR3 protein is one row after TCRdb ran MiXCR on the multiplex PCR reads. The data hold about 590,000 distinct CDR3 sequences, with 15% to 19% observed a single time. Sequenced: blood. These TCRs come from a woman in her twenties or thirties with Graves' hyperthyroidism.

The sample holds many counts of this clonotype. The gene calls are TRBV14 and TRBJ2-1; D unresolved. Germline loops: CDR1 SGHDN, CDR2 FVKESK. V was cut by 2 bases and J by 9 bases, with 11 bases left in between. The CDR3 extends over 13 amino acids. The DNA for the CDR3 is TGTGCCAGCAGCCAATCCCGGACCCCTGAGCAGTTCTTC. It specifies CASSQSRTPEQFF.

The table lists this clonotype with a few counts. Here the CDR3 reads CASSYSGRETHTGELFF. For the CDR3, the DNA is TGTGCCAGCAGTTACTCGGGGCGAGAAACCCACACCGGGGAGCTGTTTTTT. The chain employs TRBV6-2 or TRBV6-3 and TRBJ2-2, with D maybe TRBD1 (5 bases). V gave up 0 bases and J gave up 3 bases, with 14 bases separating them. CDR3 length: 17 residues. Germline V gene lookup returns CDR1 MNHEY and CDR2 SVGEGT.

At least ten counts were recorded for this clonotype. This rearrangement joins TRBV30 to TRBJ2-7; 10 positions match TRBD1. The V gene end was trimmed by 8 bases and the J gene end by 3 bases; junction bases not matched to a gene: 7. The CDR3 totals 13 residues. Germline values: CDR1 GTSNPN, CDR2 SVGIG (reference sequence). In nucleotides, the CDR3 is TGTGCCGGGGGGGGACAGGGGCGCTACGAGCAGTACTTC. Translating it yields CAGGGQGRYEQYF.

This clonotype was counted many times. V and J are TRBV28 and TRBJ2-1; 7 bases agree with TRBD2. This CDR3 is 13 amino acids long. Unmatched junction bases numbered 6, after V lost 5 bases and J lost 8 bases. Germline lookup yields CDR1 MDHEN and CDR2 SYDVKM. The CDR3 nucleotides read TGTGCCAGCAGTGCGGGAGTAGACGATGAGCAGTTCTTC. It yields the protein CASSAGVDDEQFF. The variable domain in full, with the rest retrieved from reference TRBV28 and TRBJ2-1, is DVKVTQSSRYLVKRTGEKVFLECVQDMDHENMFWYRQDPGLGLRLIYFSYDVKMKEKGDIPEGYSVSREKKERFSLILESASTNQTSMYLCASSAGVDDEQFFGPGTRLTVL.

This clonotype was detected only a few times. In DNA form, the CDR3 reads TGTGCCAGCAGCTCAACTAGCGGGAGGGCCGGTGTAAATGAGCAGTTCTTC. Translated, it gives CASSSTSGRAGVNEQFF. The V call is TRBV7-9, the J call TRBJ2-1, with 13 positions matching TRBD2. The CDR3 consists of 17 residues. V shed 4 bases, J shed 7 bases, and the junction held 10 bases outside the gene matches. Germline CDR1 and CDR2: SEHNR and FQNEAQ (reference sequence).

In this sample, this clonotype turned up many times. The chain employs TRBV28 and TRBJ1-1, with D tentatively TRBD1 (6 bases). There are 12 residues in the CDR3. Looked up from germline, CDR1 is MDHEN and CDR2 is SYDVKM. V was cut by 5 bases and J by 6 bases, with 10 bases left in between. Here the CDR3 reads CASSTQGPEAFF. CDR3 DNA sequence: TGTGCCAGCAGTACACAGGGACCTGAAGCTTTCTTT.

This chain uses TRBV19 with TRBJ2-3; a possible D gene is TRBD1 (6 bases). Germline lookup yields CDR1 LNHDA and CDR2 SQIVND (reference sequence). Trimming shortened V by 9 bases and J by 3 bases, and 10 bases separated the two germline ends. The CDR3 totals 12 residues. Here the CDR3 DNA reads TGTGCCAGCCAGGGGATAACAGATACGCAGTATTTT. It translates to CASQGITDTQYF.

The DNA of the CDR3 is TGCGCCAGCAGCCACGGGGGGTCTAATGAAAAACTGTTTTTT. It yields the protein CASSHGGSNEKLFF. This chain uses TRBV4-3 with TRBJ1-4; D is possibly TRBD1 (5 bases). From germline, CDR1 is LGHNA and CDR2 YSLEER. The CDR3 runs 14 residues. V lost 3 bases and J lost 3, with 8 bases in between.

This clonotype was recorded a few times. The chain couples TRBV27 to TRBJ2-1; D gene uncertain. Germline CDR1 and CDR2: MNHEY and SMNVEV (reference sequence). V was trimmed by 2 bases and J by 2 bases, leaving 16 bases between them. This CDR3 comprises 17 residues. CDR3 nucleotide sequence: TGTGCCAGCAGTTTAAGCAGAACACCATCCCCCTACAATGAGCAGTTCTTC. Translating gives CASSLSRTPSPYNEQFF.

This clonotype was seen ten or more times. The rearrangement joins TRBV29-1 to TRBJ2-3; 9 nucleotides agree with TRBD1. Germline V gives CDR1 SQVTM, CDR2 ANQGSEA. V lost 4 bases to trimming and J lost 3 bases; unmatched junction nucleotides: 2. CDR3 size: 13 residues. CDR3 bases: TGCAGCGTTGTGGGACAGGGTACAGATACGCAGTATTTT. It specifies CSVVGQGTDTQYF.

The chain employs TRBV6-2 or TRBV6-3 and TRBJ2-5; D might be TRBD1 (6 bases). This CDR3 spans 17 amino acids. Trimming took 0 bases from V and 7 from J, leaving 21 bases between them. Germline V gives CDR1 MNHEY, CDR2 SVGEGT. The CDR3: CASSYSNSPGQSGTQYF. CDR3 coding DNA: TGTGCCAGCAGTTACTCGAACAGTCCGGGACAAAGCGGGACCCAGTACTTC.

This clonotype was found many times. The CDR3 spells CASSIQGWPNEKLFF. The CDR3 nucleotides read TGTGCCAGTAGTATCCAGGGCTGGCCTAATGAAAAACTGTTTTTT. This chain uses TRBV19 with TRBJ1-4; tentative D call: TRBD1 (5 bases). Germline CDR1 LNHDA, CDR2 SQIVND (reference sequence). The CDR3 runs to 15 residues. Trimming stripped 3 bases from V and 3 bases from J, with 11 bases between.

In its sample, this clonotype was seen many times. The V call is TRBV18, the J call TRBJ1-1; 10 bases are a match to TRBD1. V lost 4 bases and J lost 4; bases outside the gene matches: 9. The length of the CDR3 is 16 residues. Germline loops: CDR1 KGHSH, CDR2 LQKENI. This CDR3 is CASSQGTGVSGTEAFF. The CDR3 region has the DNA TGTGCCAGCTCACAAGGGACAGGGGTAAGCGGCACTGAAGCTTTCTTT.

The chain is built from TRBV3-1 and TRBJ1-2; D may be TRBD1 (5 bases). The CDR3 covers 16 residues. The germline CDR1 and CDR2 sequences are LGHDT and YNNKEL (reference sequence). Trimming shortened V by 4 bases and J by 2 bases, and 17 bases separated the two germline ends. CDR3 residues: CASSPRAIPGNYGYTF. Here the CDR3 DNA reads TGTGCCAGCAGCCCCCGAGCGATTCCAGGGAACTATGGCTACACCTTC.

The sample holds a few counts of this clonotype. The chain links TRBV5-1 to TRBJ2-1; 7 bases are shared with TRBD2. V lost 4 bases, J lost 9 bases, and 7 bases stayed unmatched. The length of the CDR3 is 13 residues. From germline, CDR1 is SGHRS and CDR2 YFSETQ. DNA of the CDR3: TGCGCCAGCAGCCCCAAAATAGCGGGTGAGCAGTTCTTC. Translating gives CASSPKIAGEQFF.

In its sample, this clonotype was seen many times. The chain is built from TRBV7-8 and TRBJ2-7; possibly TRBD1 for D (7 bases). The CDR3 runs 16 residues. Germline CDR1 reads SGHVS; CDR2 reads FQNEAQ. Trimming shortened V by 5 bases and J by 1 base, and 18 bases separated the two germline ends. CDR3 in amino acids: CASSPWRDRLSYEQYF. CDR3 DNA sequence: TGTGCCAGCAGCCCCTGGCGGGACAGATTATCCTACGAGCAGTACTTC.

This clonotype was seen at least ten times. V and J are TRBV12-3 or TRBV12-4 and TRBJ1-1; no clear D. With 7 bases removed from V and 1 base from J, the gap between germline ends came to 10 bases. The CDR3 length is 13 residues. The CDR3 nucleotides are TGTGCCAGCAATCAACAAAAGAACACTGAAGCTTTCTTT. Protein product: CASNQQKNTEAFF.

This chain connects TRBV10-3 to TRBJ1-4, with D possibly matching TRBD1 (5 bases). V was pared by 2 bases and J by 3 bases, with 16 bases between. Germline CDR1 reads ENHRY; CDR2 reads SYGVKD. There are 17 residues in the CDR3. Here the CDR3 reads CAISEPGDGAPNEKLFF. The CDR3 DNA is TGTGCCATCAGTGAGCCTGGGGACGGGGCGCCTAATGAAAAACTGTTTTTT.

This clonotype appeared a few times. The genes are TRBV30 and TRBJ2-1, with 7 bases identical to TRBD2. CDR3 size: 14 residues. With V trimmed by 2 bases and J by 3 bases, 4 bases remained unmatched. CDR1 and CDR2 (germline): GTSNPN, SVGIG (reference sequence). The CDR3 reads CAWSRTSDYNEQFF. CDR3 bases: TGTGCCTGGAGTCGAACTAGCGACTACAATGAGCAGTTCTTC.

This clonotype was detected ten times or more. The chain employs TRBV7-6 and TRBJ2-3; D is perhaps TRBD2 (6 bases). Germline lookup yields CDR1 SGHVS and CDR2 FNYEAQ. Trimming pared 1 base from V and 5 bases from J, leaving 19 bases between. The CDR3 is made up of 17 amino acids. DNA of the CDR3: TGTGCCAGCAGCTTAGGTTTGGCGGGACGATTCGAAGATACGCAGTATTTT. Protein sequence: CASSLGLAGRFEDTQYF.

The chain is built from TRBV6-1 and TRBJ2-1; 7 bases are a match to TRBD1. The ends lost 5 bases at V and 4 bases at J; junction bases unmatched: 8. This CDR3 contains 15 residues. Germline assignment: CDR1 MNHNS and CDR2 SASEGT. The CDR3 reads CASSTDRVGYNEQFF. CDR3 sequence (DNA): TGTGCCAGCAGTACCGACAGGGTAGGTTACAATGAGCAGTTCTTC.

Ten or more counts support this clonotype. The chain combines TRBV28 with TRBJ1-5, with no clear D. The CDR3 consists of 15 residues. Germline V gives CDR1 MDHEN, CDR2 SYDVKM. The V gene lost 1 base and the J gene lost 1 base, with 8 bases spanning the gap. CDR3 sequence (DNA): TGTGCCAGCAGTTTATACACGGAAAGCAATCAGCCCCAGCATTTT. It specifies CASSLYTESNQPQHF.